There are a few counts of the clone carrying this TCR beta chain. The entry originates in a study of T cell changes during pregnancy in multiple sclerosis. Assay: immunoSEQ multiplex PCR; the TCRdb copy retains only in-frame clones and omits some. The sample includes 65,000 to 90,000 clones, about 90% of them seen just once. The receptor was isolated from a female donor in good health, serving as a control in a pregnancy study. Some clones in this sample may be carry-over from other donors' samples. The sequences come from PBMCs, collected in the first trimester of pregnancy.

The CDR3 sequence is CATSRDLLMNTEAFF. CDR3 in DNA: TGTGCCACCAGCAGAGATCTGCTAATGAACACTGAAGCTTTCTTT. The rearrangement links TRBV15 to TRBJ1-1; D gene unclear. V was trimmed by 0 bases and J by 0 bases, leaving 8 bases between them. Looked up from germline, CDR1 is LNHNV and CDR2 is YYDKDF (reference sequence). CDR3 length: 15 residues.